This T cell receptor (beta chain) was profiled in a study of cytomegalovirus exposure and HLA in healthy donors. This clone showed up just a few times. The antigen remains unidentified. Primers included in the PCR were 60 Vbeta and 13 Jbeta primers. Produced via immunoSEQ multiplex PCR; TCRdb's table is partial and in-frame only. The sample shows 65,000 to 90,000 clones, less than 80% of them seen only once. Trimming removed 5 bases at V and 3 bases at J, with 13 bases between. Per germline, CDR1 MNHEY and CDR2 SVGAGI. The CDR3 totals 15 residues. General observations from the study: Follow-up analysis later connected one missense variant in DCLRE1C with trimming of TCR beta V- and J-genes.

This TCR derives from a middle-aged woman in good health and CMV-seropositive. V usage is TRBV6-5 and J usage is TRBJ1-4; D is uncertain. Input material: PBMCs. In DNA, the CDR3 is TGTGCCAGCAGTGCGTCTGAGGAGTCTAATGAAAAACTGTTTTTT. Encoded protein: CASSASEESNEKLFF.